This T cell receptor (beta chain) was obtained from a study of cytomegalovirus exposure and HLA in healthy donors. The study, taken as a whole, reports: It was assumed in the presence/absence analyses that sequencing depth was roughly uniform across donors. Using the classifier, cytomegalovirus status was reportedly diagnosed with high specificity and sensitivity.

To note about this clone: Its antigen is not identified.

The study ran its PCR with 60 Vbeta and 13 Jbeta primers. Sequencing used immunoSEQ multiplex PCR; TCRdb keeps in-frame clones, though not all of them. The sample lists approximately 100,000 clones, just over 70% occurring once. Healthy donors of bone marrow made up the group. CDR3 length: 14 residues. With 3 bases removed from V and 3 bases from J, the gap between germline ends came to 12 bases. Germline V gene lookup returns CDR1 SGHTA and CDR2 FQGNSA. The V and J genes are TRBV7-2 and TRBJ2-7; D perhaps matches TRBD2 (5 bases). The specimen was PBMCs. This clonotype originated in a boy between 10 and 17 years old in good health and CMV-seronegative. Here the CDR3 reads CASSFGDKVYEQYF. The CDR3 DNA is TGTGCCAGCAGCTTCGGGGATAAGGTCTACGAGCAGTACTTC.